This TCR beta chain was sequenced in a study of technical replicates of blood from a handful of donors. Sequencing was performed with immunoSEQ multiplex PCR; in TCRdb, only in-frame clones are kept and a portion is missing. The data show 85,000 to 100,000 clones, around 94% seen once. Germline assignment: CDR1 SGDLS and CDR2 YYNGEE. The V end was cut by 0 bases, the J end by 8 bases, with 8 bases between. The CDR3 has 12 amino acids. The chain uses TRBV9 and TRBJ2-5, with D tentatively TRBD2 (5 bases). Sequenced sample: T cells isolated from PBMCs. The sequence came from a human donor in good health. CDR3 nucleotides: TGTGCCAGCAGCGTAGGGAGCGGAACCCAGTACTTC. Translating it yields CASSVGSGTQYF.